This T cell receptor beta chain was recorded in a study of shared clonotypes between healthy human individuals. The wider study: Donors, aged 18 to 49, were a couple of women and three men.

V was cut by 0 bases and J by 2 bases, with 13 bases left in between. CDR1 LGHNA and CDR2 YSLEER come from the germline V gene. The CDR3 spans 17 residues. The assay was immunoSEQ multiplex PCR, and TCRdb's table has in-frame clones only and misses some. This sample has some 500,000 clones, with roughly 85% found just once. Specimen: PBMCs. The clonotype was recovered from a woman aged 40 to 50 in good health. Some clones in this sample may be carry-over from other donors' samples. The gene calls are TRBV4-3 and TRBJ2-2; D gene ambiguous. CDR3 sequence (DNA): TGCGCCAGCAGCCAAGATGATTCCAGATATAACACCGGGGAGCTGTTTTTT. It specifies CASSQDDSRYNTGELFF.